Listed below are T cell receptor beta chains from one sample, sequenced in a study of cytomegalovirus exposure and HLA in healthy donors. Using immunoSEQ multiplex PCR, the repertoire was profiled, and TCRdb retains in-frame clones only, with some absent. The sample lists under 85,000 clones; just over 65% were seen once. The sample comprised PBMCs. These receptor sequences come from a woman in her twenties or thirties in good health and CMV-seronegative. Each CDR3 is given with its conserved first and last residue. Each record gives: V gene, D gene, clone size, J gene, CDR3 protein, CDR3 DNA. A D gene is named only where the DNA matches it firmly. The size entry is marked missing in some rows and otherwise reads once, few, many or a size class.

>TRBV30|TRBD1|few|TRBJ1-5
CAWGTGPNQPQHF
TGTGCCTGGGGGACAGGGCCAAATCAGCCCCAGCATTTT
>TRBV29-1|TRBD1|NA|TRBJ2-7
CSVVKQGNEQYF
TGCAGCGTTGTAAAACAGGGGAACGAGCAGTACTTC
>TRBV5-1|NA|NA|TRBJ2-2
CASRSGDSSRELFF
TGCGCCAGCAGGTCTGGCGACAGCTCTAGGGAGCTGTTTTTT
>TRBV4-2|TRBD1|NA|TRBJ1-4
CASSQVHGTGAGGYEKLFF
TGTGCCAGCAGCCAAGTTCATGGGACAGGGGCCGGCGGGTATGAAAAACTGTTTTTT
>TRBV27|NA|NA|TRBJ2-5
CATSPPGQGPETQYF
TGTGCCACCTCCCCCCCGGGACAAGGACCAGAGACCCAGTACTTC
>TRBV4-3|NA|NA|TRBJ2-5
CASSQDRRETQYF
TGCGCCAGCAGCCAAGATCGGAGAGAGACCCAGTACTTC
>TRBV7-8|NA|NA|TRBJ2-7
CASSLGRGIYEQYF
TGTGCCAGCAGCTTAGGACGGGGGATTTACGAGCAGTACTTC
>TRBV7-9|NA|NA|TRBJ2-7
CASSSRGTEIYEQYF
TGTGCCAGCAGCTCACGGGGGACCGAGATCTACGAGCAGTACTTC
>TRBV30|TRBD2|few|TRBJ2-1
CAWSARLAGAGNEQFF
TGTGCCTGGAGTGCTAGACTAGCGGGGGCGGGGAATGAGCAGTTCTTC
>TRBV5-4|TRBD1|few|TRBJ1-1
CASSLDQGVSEAFF
TGTGCCAGCAGCTTGGACCAGGGGGTCTCTGAAGCTTTCTTT
>TRBV6-5|NA|few|TRBJ1-4
CASRRDTEWGGQLFF
TGTGCCAGCAGGAGGGACACAGAGTGGGGTGGGCAACTGTTTTTT
>TRBV15|TRBD1|NA|TRBJ1-2
CATSRGDRGNYGYTF
TGTGCCACCAGCAGAGGGGACAGGGGGAACTATGGCTACACCTTC
>TRBV7-3|TRBD2|NA|TRBJ2-2
CASSFRLAGGLGGELFF
TGTGCCAGCAGCTTCCGACTAGCGGGGGGGCTCGGCGGGGAGCTGTTTTTT
>TRBV7-8|TRBD1|NA|TRBJ1-1
CASSKGTGGMNTEAFF
TGTGCCAGCAGCAAAGGGACAGGGGGAATGAACACTGAAGCTTTCTTT